This TCR beta chain was found in a study of vaccination effects on CD4 cells after COVID-19. Cultured cells yielded isolated CD4+ T cells after about ten days. Participants were given two doses of BNT162b2 or mRNA-1273 vaccine. Findings of the study overall: Late post-vaccination, clones induced by infection and those induced by vaccine underwent marked clonal contraction.

Concerning this clone: What it recognizes is unknown.

J gave up 6 bases and V 6 bases, and 14 bases lay outside the gene matches. This CDR3 contains 16 residues. Germline CDR1 is SNHLY and CDR2 is FYNNEI. Sequenced by immunoSEQ multiplex PCR; TCRdb stores in-frame clones only, minus some. The sample has 47,000 or so clones, around 70% seen once; the top ten hold 7%. This TCR was recovered from a human donor who received a COVID-19 vaccine. Material: CD4+ T cells from PBMCs cultured without peptide, obtained after COVID-19 vaccination. The chain links TRBV2 to TRBJ1-1; 9 bases agree with TRBD1. The chain's CDR3 is CASRGHGDRGRAEAFF. Written as DNA, the CDR3 is TGTGCCAGCAGGGGACACGGAGACAGGGGGAGGGCTGAAGCTTTCTTT. Complete variable domain (other parts from reference TRBV2 and TRBJ1-1): EPEVTQTPSHQVTQMGQEVILRCVPISNHLYFYWYRQILGQKVEFLVSFYNNEISEKSEIFDDQFSVERPDGSNFTLKIRSTKLEDSAMYFCASRGHGDRGRAEAFFGQGTRLTVV.